The 21 T cell receptor beta chains given below trace back to one sample, sequenced in a study of technical replicates of blood from several donors. TCRdb's table, derived via immunoSEQ multiplex PCR, lists solely in-frame clones and lacks some. The profile shows about 72,000 clones, 95% to 96% of them singletons. What was sequenced was T cells isolated from PBMCs. The receptor source for this set is a human donor in good health.

This clone was seen once. This chain uses TRBV29-1 with TRBJ2-5; 11 nucleotides align to TRBD1. V dropped 6 bases and J dropped 3; count of bases not matched to a gene: 6. Per germline, CDR1 SQVTM and CDR2 ANQGSEA. This CDR3 is built from 14 residues. The CDR3 loop reads CSVFSGQGEETQYF. The CDR3 coding sequence is TGCAGCGTCTTTTCGGGACAGGGGGAAGAGACCCAGTACTTC. Supplemented by reference TRBV29-1 and TRBJ2-5, the full variable domain reads SAVISQKPSRDICQRGTSLTIQCQVDSQVTMMFWYRQQPGQSLTLIATANQGSEATYESGFVIDKFPISRPNLTFSTLTVSNMSPEDSSIYLCSVFSGQGEETQYFGPGTRLLVL.

The chain links TRBV6-1 to TRBJ1-2; perhaps TRBD1 as D (6 bases). The V and J ends lost 8 bases and 4 bases respectively, with 14 bases between them. CDR3 length: 13 residues. Per the germline V gene, CDR1 is MNHNS and CDR2 is SASEGT. The CDR3 sequence: CASLDRTSYGYTF. The CDR3 DNA is TGTGCCAGCCTAGACAGGACTTCCTATGGCTACACCTTC.

This clone came up once. V and J are TRBV7-9 and TRBJ2-5; 7 positions agree with TRBD1. The CDR3 runs to 15 residues. The germline V gene encodes CDR1 SEHNR and CDR2 FQNEAQ (reference sequence). The ends lost 3 bases at V and 1 base at J; junction bases unmatched: 5. The CDR3 is CASSLPRDSQETQYF. Here the CDR3 DNA reads TGTGCCAGCAGCTTGCCCCGGGACAGCCAAGAGACCCAGTACTTC.

V gene TRBV4-1 combines with J gene TRBJ2-3, with 8 bases lining up with TRBD1. Trimming took 2 bases from V and 4 from J; bases not matched to a gene: 5. This CDR3 is 15 amino acids long. CDR1 and CDR2 from the germline V gene are MGHRA and YSYEKL. The CDR3 is CASSQQGAQADTQYF. Written as DNA, the CDR3 is TGCGCCAGCAGCCAACAGGGGGCGCAGGCAGATACGCAGTATTTT.

The V call is TRBV28, the J call TRBJ2-5; 8 bases are shared with TRBD1. Trimming cost V 5 bases and J 2 bases; bases outside gene matches: 7. The CDR3 runs to 15 residues. CDR1 is MDHEN, CDR2 SYDVKM, per germline. In DNA, the CDR3 is TGTGCCAGCAGTCCAGGGGGCAAGTGGCAAGAGACCCAGTACTTC. It codes for CASSPGGKWQETQYF.

The rearrangement links TRBV28 to TRBJ1-5, with D perhaps matching TRBD1 (5 bases). The length of the CDR3 is 16 residues. Germline V gene sequence: CDR1 MDHEN, CDR2 SYDVKM. Trimming took 2 bases from V and 4 from J, leaving 15 bases between them. CDR3 sequence: CASSLRGLRRNQPQHF. The CDR3 DNA is TGTGCCAGCAGTTTAAGGGGTCTACGGCGGAATCAGCCCCAGCATTTT.

The J gene is TRBJ1-5, the V gene TRBV5-5; the D gene is possibly TRBD1 (5 bases). Germline lookup yields CDR1 SGHKS and CDR2 YYEKEE (reference sequence). The CDR3 runs to 17 residues. V lost 0 bases, J lost 4 bases, and 17 bases lay in between. CDR3 sequence: CASSLVFQLGGNQPQHF. CDR3 DNA sequence: TGTGCCAGCAGCTTGGTCTTTCAGTTGGGGGGTAATCAGCCCCAGCATTTT.

The chain employs TRBV13 and TRBJ2-5, with D hard to call. V lost 5 bases, J lost 4 bases, and 5 bases lay in between. The germline CDR1 and CDR2 sequences are PRHDT and FYEKMQ (reference sequence). This CDR3 spans 11 amino acids. DNA for the CDR3: TGTGCCAGCAGCGCCGGAGAGACCCAGTACTTC. As protein: CASSAGETQYF.

The chain has TRBV19 and TRBJ1-5; 7 positions agree with TRBD1. Germline CDR1 is LNHDA and CDR2 is SQIVND (reference sequence). The CDR3 consists of 15 residues. Trimming at V came to 4 bases and at J to 6 bases, leaving 9 bases not matched to a gene. CDR3 loop: CASSTRRDSLQPQHF. In DNA, the CDR3 is TGTGCCAGTAGTACCCGCCGGGACAGCCTTCAGCCCCAGCATTTT.

The chain employs TRBV6-4 and TRBJ2-1, with D possibly TRBD1 on 6 matching bases. V lost 6 bases and J 0 bases, leaving 12 bases between the germline ends. Germline loops: CDR1 MRHNA, CDR2 SNTAGT. The CDR3 is 15 residues long. The DNA for the CDR3 is TGTGCCAGCAGCGCCGACAGGAGCTCCTACAATGAGCAGTTCTTC. It encodes CASSADRSSYNEQFF.

This sequence joins TRBV29-1 and TRBJ2-2; 7 bases agree with TRBD1. V shed 5 bases and J 2 bases; nucleotides not matched to a gene: 5. Per germline, CDR1 SQVTM and CDR2 ANQGSEA. The length of the CDR3 is 14 residues. Written as DNA, the CDR3 is TGCAGCGTTTTGACAGGGATAAACACCGGGGAGCTGTTTTTT. It codes for CSVLTGINTGELFF.

The V call is TRBV6-5, the J call TRBJ2-2, with D uncertain. CDR1 MNHEY and CDR2 SVGAGI come from the germline V gene. Trimming took off 0 bases at V and 5 bases at J, with 7 bases between the two ends. The CDR3 runs to 14 residues. The CDR3 here is CASSYSPITGELFF. CDR3 nucleotide sequence: TGTGCCAGCAGTTACTCGCCTATTACCGGGGAGCTGTTTTTT.

The chain is built from TRBV6-6 and TRBJ2-7; D remains ambiguous. Trimming pared 6 bases from V and 4 bases from J, leaving 7 bases between. Germline-derived CDR1 and CDR2 are MNHNY and SVGAGI (reference sequence). CDR3 size: 11 residues. The CDR3 coding sequence is TGTGCCAGCAGCGCAACATACGAGCAGTACTTC. Its protein is CASSATYEQYF.

V is TRBV11-1 and J is TRBJ2-7; a possible D gene is TRBD2 (5 bases). This CDR3 is 14 amino acids long. Trimming left V 6 bases short and J 6 bases short, with 18 bases between. Germline V gene lookup returns CDR1 SGHAT and CDR2 FQDESV (reference sequence). The CDR3 is CASSSLNKRSEQYF. The CDR3 DNA is TGTGCCAGCAGTAGCTTAAATAAGCGGAGCGAGCAGTACTTC.

The chain employs TRBV7-9 and TRBJ1-2; 9 bases fit TRBD1. This CDR3 is 14 amino acids long. The V and J ends lost 3 bases and 8 bases, in that order; junction bases with no gene match: 7. CDR1 SEHNR and CDR2 FQNEAQ come from the germline V gene (reference sequence). CDR3 loop: CASSFSGQGYGYTF. Written as DNA, the CDR3 is TGTGCCAGCAGCTTTAGCGGACAGGGGTACGGCTACACCTTC.

This sequence joins TRBV5-8 and TRBJ1-1; D not resolved. Germline V gene sequence: CDR1 SGHTS, CDR2 YDEGEE. V lost 0 bases to trimming and J lost 4 bases, with 7 bases between them. The CDR3 length is 13 residues. In DNA form, the CDR3 reads TGTGCCAGCAGCTTGGTCCTTTCCACTGAAGCTTTCTTT. It specifies CASSLVLSTEAFF.

This rearrangement joins TRBV29-1 to TRBJ2-2; 8 positions agree with TRBD1. Germline V gene sequence: CDR1 SQVTM, CDR2 ANQGSEA. The CDR3 totals 14 residues. Losses at the gene ends were 4 bases for V and 3 bases for J; bases not matched to a gene: 4. The CDR3 is CSVVGDRYTGELFF. In nucleotides, the CDR3 is TGCAGCGTTGTGGGGGACAGGTACACCGGGGAGCTGTTTTTT.

This rearrangement joins TRBV9 to TRBJ2-6, with 8 nucleotides matching TRBD1. The CDR3 loop spans 18 amino acids. CDR1 is SGDLS and CDR2 is YYNGEE in the germline V gene. Trimming at V came to 2 bases and at J to 0 bases, leaving 7 bases not matched to a gene. CDR3 DNA: TGTGCCAGCAGCGTCGGGACAGGCGGGTACTCTGGGGCCAACGTCCTGACTTTC. Translating gives CASSVGTGGYSGANVLTF.

V usage is TRBV5-6 and J usage is TRBJ1-5; D ambiguous. CDR1 is SGHDT, CDR2 YYEEEE, per germline. CDR3 size: 13 residues. V lost 2 bases and J lost 2, with 5 bases in between. DNA of the CDR3: TGTGCCAGCAGCTTACTAGGCAATCAGCCCCAGCATTTT. This translates into CASSLLGNQPQHF.

This rearrangement joins TRBV5-1 to TRBJ2-2; D is possibly TRBD1 (6 bases). The CDR3 sequence is 14 residues long. Trimming removed 5 bases from V and 4 bases from J, with 12 bases in between. In germline, CDR1 is SGHRS, CDR2 YFSETQ. The CDR3 spells CASSEDSRTGELFF. Here the CDR3 DNA reads TGCGCCAGCAGTGAGGACAGTCGCACCGGGGAGCTGTTTTTT.

The chain couples TRBV18 to TRBJ2-2; D unclear. CDR3 length equals 14 residues. Germline loops: CDR1 KGHSH, CDR2 LQKENI. V lost 2 bases to trimming and J lost 5 bases, with 9 bases between them. CDR3 loop: CASSPARATGELFF. CDR3 nucleotide sequence: TGTGCCAGCTCACCAGCAAGAGCTACCGGGGAGCTGTTTTTT. The full variable domain, completed using reference TRBV18 and TRBJ2-2, is NAGVMQNPRHLVRRRGQEARLRCSPMKGHSHVYWYRQLPEEGLKFMVYLQKENIIDESGMPKERFSAEFPKEGPSILRIQQVVRGDSAAYFCASSPARATGELFFGEGSRLTVL.